The present T cell receptor (beta chain) was sequenced within a study of blood T cell repertoires in COVID-19. Study information: COVID-19 samples from acute and convalescent phases originated in the United States, Italy and Spain. PBMCs, B-cell-depleted T cells, or T cells provided the cDNA or gDNA that made up the material.

The CDR3 is 17 residues long. V dropped 5 bases and J dropped 1; count of bases not matched to a gene: 6. CDR1 is MNHEY and CDR2 is SVGEGT in the germline V gene. Under the authors' procedure: From reference gene primer amplification, estimates of nucleated cell counts were derived. The method was immunoSEQ multiplex PCR; TCRdb's version includes in-frame clones alone and lacks a portion of them. The V and J calls and clone size were taken over from that table, and D and trimming were inferred from the DNA. The data show 100,000 to 150,000 clones, about four fifths seen once. The sequence was collected from a woman aged 80 or older with acute or convalescent COVID-19. The chain combines TRBV6-2 or TRBV6-3 with TRBJ2-5, with 14 bases lining up with TRBD2. The sample taken for sequencing was peripheral blood. The CDR3 DNA is TGTGCCAGCAGTAAAGGAGGACTAGCGGGGGGCCAAGAGACCCAGTACTTC. Amino acid sequence: CASSKGGLAGGQETQYF.